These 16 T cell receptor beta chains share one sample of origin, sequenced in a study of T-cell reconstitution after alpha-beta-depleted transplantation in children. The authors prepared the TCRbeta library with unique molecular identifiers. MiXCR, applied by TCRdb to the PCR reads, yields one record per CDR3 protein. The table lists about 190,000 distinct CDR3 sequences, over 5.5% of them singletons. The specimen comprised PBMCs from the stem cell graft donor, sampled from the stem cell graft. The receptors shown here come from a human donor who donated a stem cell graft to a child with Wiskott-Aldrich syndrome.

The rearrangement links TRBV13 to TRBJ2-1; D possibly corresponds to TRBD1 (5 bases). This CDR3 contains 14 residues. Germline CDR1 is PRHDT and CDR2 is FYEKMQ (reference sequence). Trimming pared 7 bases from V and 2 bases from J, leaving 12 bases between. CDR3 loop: CASNLQAAYNEQFF. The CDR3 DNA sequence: TGTGCCAGCAATTTACAGGCGGCCTACAATGAGCAGTTCTTC.

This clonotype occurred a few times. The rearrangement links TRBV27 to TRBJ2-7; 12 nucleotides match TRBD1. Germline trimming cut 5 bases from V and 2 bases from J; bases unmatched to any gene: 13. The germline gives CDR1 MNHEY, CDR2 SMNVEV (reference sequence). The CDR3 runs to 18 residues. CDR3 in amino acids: CASSGFGTGGIKTYEQYF. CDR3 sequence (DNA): TGTGCCAGCAGTGGTTTCGGGACAGGGGGCATCAAAACCTACGAGCAGTACTTC.

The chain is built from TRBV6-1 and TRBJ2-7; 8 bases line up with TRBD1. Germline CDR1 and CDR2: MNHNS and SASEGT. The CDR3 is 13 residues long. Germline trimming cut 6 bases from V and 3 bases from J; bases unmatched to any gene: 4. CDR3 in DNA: TGTGCCAGCAGGGACAGGGTCAACTACGAGCAGTACTTC. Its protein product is CASRDRVNYEQYF.

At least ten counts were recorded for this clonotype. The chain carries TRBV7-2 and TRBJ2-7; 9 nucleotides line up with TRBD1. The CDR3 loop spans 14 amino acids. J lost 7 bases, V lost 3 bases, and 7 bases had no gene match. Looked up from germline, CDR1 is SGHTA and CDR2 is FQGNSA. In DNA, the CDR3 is TGTGCCAGCAGCTTCGACAGGGGGTCGAGAGAGCAGTACTTC. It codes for CASSFDRGSREQYF.

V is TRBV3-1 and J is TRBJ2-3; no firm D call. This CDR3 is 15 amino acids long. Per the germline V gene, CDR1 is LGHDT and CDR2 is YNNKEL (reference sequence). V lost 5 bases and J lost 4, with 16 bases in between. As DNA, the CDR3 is TGTGCCAGCAGCACCCAGCTTAACTGGCCAGATACGCAGTATTTT. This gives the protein CASSTQLNWPDTQYF.

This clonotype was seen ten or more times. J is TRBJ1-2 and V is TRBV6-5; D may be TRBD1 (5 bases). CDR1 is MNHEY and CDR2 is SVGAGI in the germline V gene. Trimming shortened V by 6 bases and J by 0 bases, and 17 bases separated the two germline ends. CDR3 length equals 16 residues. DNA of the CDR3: TGTGCCAGCAGAACCACTTTCGGGGCAGCTAACTATGGCTACACCTTC. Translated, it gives CASRTTFGAANYGYTF.

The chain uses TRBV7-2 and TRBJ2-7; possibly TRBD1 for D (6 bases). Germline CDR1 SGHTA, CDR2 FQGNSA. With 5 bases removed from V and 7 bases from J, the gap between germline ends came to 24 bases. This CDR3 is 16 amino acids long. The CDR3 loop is CASSALQGASWDEQYF. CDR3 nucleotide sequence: TGTGCCAGCAGCGCGTTACAGGGCGCCTCGTGGGATGAGCAGTACTTC.

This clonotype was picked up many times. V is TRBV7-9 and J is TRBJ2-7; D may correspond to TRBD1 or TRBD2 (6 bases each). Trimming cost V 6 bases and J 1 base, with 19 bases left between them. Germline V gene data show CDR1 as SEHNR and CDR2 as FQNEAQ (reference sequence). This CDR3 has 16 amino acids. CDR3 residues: CASRPGAGSRSYEQYF. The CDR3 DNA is TGTGCCAGCAGACCAGGGGCGGGGTCTAGGTCCTACGAGCAGTACTTC.

The CDR3: CASSVTGFQETQYF. Here the CDR3 DNA reads TGTGCCAGCAGTGTGACAGGGTTTCAAGAGACCCAGTACTTC. This rearrangement joins TRBV28 to TRBJ2-5; the match to TRBD1 covers 7 bases. CDR1 and CDR2 from the germline V gene are MDHEN and SYDVKM. The CDR3 runs to 14 residues. V lost 5 bases to trimming and J lost 2 bases; unmatched junction nucleotides: 5.

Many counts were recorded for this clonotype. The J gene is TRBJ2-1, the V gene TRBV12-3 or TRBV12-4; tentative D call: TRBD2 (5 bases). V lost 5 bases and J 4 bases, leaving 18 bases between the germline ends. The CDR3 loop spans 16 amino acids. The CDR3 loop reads CASSQQPLGEYNEQFF. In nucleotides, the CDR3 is TGTGCCAGCAGTCAACAACCACTAGGAGAGTACAATGAGCAGTTCTTC.

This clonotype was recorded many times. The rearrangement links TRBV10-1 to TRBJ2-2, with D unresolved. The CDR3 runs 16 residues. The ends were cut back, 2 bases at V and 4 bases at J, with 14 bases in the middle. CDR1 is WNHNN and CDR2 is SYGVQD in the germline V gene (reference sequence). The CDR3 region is CASSEIKGLSTGELFF. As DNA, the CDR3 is TGCGCCAGCAGTGAGATTAAGGGATTAAGCACCGGGGAGCTGTTTTTT.

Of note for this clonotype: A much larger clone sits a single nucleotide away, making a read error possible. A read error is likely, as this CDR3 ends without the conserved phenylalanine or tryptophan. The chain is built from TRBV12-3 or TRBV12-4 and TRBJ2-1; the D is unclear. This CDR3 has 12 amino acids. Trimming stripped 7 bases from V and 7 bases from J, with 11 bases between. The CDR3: CASNGLGNEQFS. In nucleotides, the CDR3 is TGTGCCAGCAACGGTCTCGGTAATGAGCAGTTCTCC.

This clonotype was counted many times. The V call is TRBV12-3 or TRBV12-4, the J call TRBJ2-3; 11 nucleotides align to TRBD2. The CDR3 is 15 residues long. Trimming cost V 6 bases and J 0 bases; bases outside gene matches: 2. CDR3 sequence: CASRGLAASTDTQYF. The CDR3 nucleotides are TGTGCCAGCAGGGGACTAGCGGCTAGCACAGATACGCAGTATTTT.

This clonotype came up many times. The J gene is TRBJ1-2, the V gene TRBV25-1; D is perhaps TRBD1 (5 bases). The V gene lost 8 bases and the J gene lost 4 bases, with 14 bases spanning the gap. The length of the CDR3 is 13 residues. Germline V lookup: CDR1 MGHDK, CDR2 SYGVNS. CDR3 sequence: CASRGGGVYGYTF. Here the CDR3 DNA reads TGTGCCAGCCGAGGTGGGGGGGTCTATGGCTACACCTTC.

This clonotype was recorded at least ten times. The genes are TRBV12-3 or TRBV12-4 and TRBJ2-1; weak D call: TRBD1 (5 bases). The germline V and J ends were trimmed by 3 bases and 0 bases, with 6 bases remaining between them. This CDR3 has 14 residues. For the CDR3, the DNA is TGTGCCAGCAGTTTTGACAGCTCCTACAATGAGCAGTTCTTC. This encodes CASSFDSSYNEQFF.

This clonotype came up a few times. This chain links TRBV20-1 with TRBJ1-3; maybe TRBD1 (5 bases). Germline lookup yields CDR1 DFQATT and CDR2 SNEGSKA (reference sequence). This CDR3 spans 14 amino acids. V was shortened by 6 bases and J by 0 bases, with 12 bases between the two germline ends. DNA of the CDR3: TGCAGTGCCCGCCAGGGAATCTCTGGAAACACCATATATTTT. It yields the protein CSARQGISGNTIYF.